This T cell receptor (beta chain) was obtained from a study of T cells after yellow fever vaccination. TCRdb called the 5' RACE reads again in MiXCR, with one record for every CDR3 protein. The sample yields almost 600,000 distinct CDR3 sequences, approximately 13% seen once. Per germline, CDR1 MGHRA and CDR2 YSYEKL. V dropped 0 bases and J dropped 8 bases, with 13 bases sitting between them. The CDR3 spans 15 residues. Study observations and caveats: At under 97% for CD4 and 70% to 90% for CD8, most primary-vaccination clones showed up again after the booster.

This clonotype was seen only a few times. Its target is not known. The source is a young man who received the YFV17D yellow fever vaccine. Here the sequenced sample was PBMCs, taken on the day of the yellow fever booster vaccination. The chain links TRBV4-1 to TRBJ1-4, with a possible D match to TRBD1 (6 bases). The CDR3 DNA sequence: TGCGCCAGCAGCCAAGAGGGGGCCCGGGCCGAAAAACTGTTTTTT. It is translated as CASSQEGARAEKLFF.